This passage covers 3 T cell receptor beta chains from one sample sequenced in a study of blood T cell repertoires in COVID-19. Profiling relied on immunoSEQ multiplex PCR, and the TCRdb table lists in-frame clones only, not all of them. Counted here are about 170,000 clones, roughly 80% occurring once; the ten biggest clones make up more than 6%. The material sequenced was peripheral blood. These TCRs come from a woman aged 40 to 55 with COVID-19, enrolled during active disease.

The chain has TRBV11-2 and TRBJ2-3, with 8 bases aligning to TRBD1. Germline-derived CDR1 and CDR2 are SGHAT and FQNNGV. Germline trimming cut 1 base from V and 3 bases from J; bases unmatched to any gene: 3. This CDR3 has 15 residues. The CDR3, as DNA: TGTGCCAGCAGCTTAGTGGGACAGGAAACAGATACGCAGTATTTT. Translation gives CASSLVGQETDTQYF.

This clone appeared a single time. The V gene is TRBV30, the J gene TRBJ1-1; D is possibly TRBD1 (6 bases). With 2 bases removed from V and 3 bases from J, the gap between germline ends came to 10 bases. In germline, CDR1 is GTSNPN, CDR2 SVGIG (reference sequence). The CDR3 sequence is 13 residues long. The CDR3 sequence is CAWSLQGDTEAFF. For the CDR3, the DNA is TGTGCCTGGAGTTTACAGGGAGACACTGAAGCTTTCTTT.

This clone was observed a handful of times. The chain uses TRBV5-4 and TRBJ2-1; D may be TRBD2 (6 bases). This CDR3 spans 15 amino acids. CDR1 is SGHNT, CDR2 YYREEE, per germline (reference sequence). V was cut by 5 bases and J by 5 bases, with 17 bases left in between. This CDR3 reads CASSPGISGHNEQFF. CDR3 coding DNA: TGTGCCAGCAGTCCCGGGATTAGCGGACACAATGAGCAGTTCTTC.